The T cell receptor beta chain described here comes from a study of control samples from healthy donors and cancer patients. Germline CDR1 is SGHAT and CDR2 is FQNNGV. V was clipped by 2 bases and J by 0 bases, with 10 bases between them. The CDR3 contains 15 residues. TCRdb's copy holds only in-frame clones and misses some; the assay was immunoSEQ multiplex PCR. The table records 70,000 to 90,000 clones, 94% of them present only once. The chain couples TRBV11-2 to TRBJ1-2, with D hard to call. The clonotype was recovered from a middle-aged woman in good health. The sequenced material came from blood. CDR3 residues: CASSLSGAPNYGYTF. The CDR3 bases are TGTGCCAGCAGCTTATCTGGCGCTCCTAACTATGGCTACACCTTC.